This note documents a single T cell receptor (beta chain) sequence. The sample belongs to a study of blood T cell repertoires in COVID-19. The method was immunoSEQ multiplex PCR; TCRdb's version includes in-frame clones alone and lacks a portion of them. In the table there are 120,000 to 150,000 clones, around 88% of which are singletons. The length of the CDR3 is 15 residues. Trimming removed 0 bases from V and 9 bases from J, with 12 bases in between. Germline loops: CDR1 SGHTA, CDR2 FQGNSA. The receptor comes from a human donor in a cohort sampled during active COVID-19. The sample comprised peripheral blood. V usage is TRBV7-2 and J usage is TRBJ2-6; D is perhaps TRBD2 (7 bases). This CDR3 reads CASSLAGGPVNVLTF. CDR3 nucleotides: TGTGCCAGCAGCTTAGCGGGGGGGCCGGTCAACGTCCTGACTTTC. The full variable domain, completed using reference TRBV7-2 and TRBJ2-6, is GAGVSQSPSNKVTEKGKDVELRCDPISGHTALYWYRQSLGQGLEFLIYFQGNSAPDKSGLPSDRFSAERTGGSVSTLTIQRTQQEDSAVYLCASSLAGGPVNVLTFGAGSRLTVL.